One sample yielded the 2 T cell receptor beta chains listed below, sequenced in a study of cytomegalovirus exposure and HLA in healthy donors. The PCR was carried out with 60 Vbeta primers and 13 Jbeta primers. Measured with immunoSEQ multiplex PCR; TCRdb has only the in-frame clones, and not every one. The sample records 55,000 to 85,000 clones, less than 70% being singletons. Sequencing was performed on PBMCs. The receptors derive from a woman aged 45-60 years in good health and CMV-seronegative.

The rearrangement joins TRBV7-9 to TRBJ2-1, with D possibly TRBD2 on 6 matching bases. Germline V gene lookup returns CDR1 SEHNR and CDR2 FQNEAQ (reference sequence). This CDR3 region has 15 residues. V lost 1 base and J lost 10, with 17 bases in between. CDR3 DNA: TGTGCCAGCAGCTTAGGACGGGACTCCGAAAAGGAGCAGTTCTTC. This translates into CASSLGRDSEKEQFF.

This clone has a handful of counts. The chain carries TRBV5-4 and TRBJ1-2; the D gene is possibly TRBD1 (5 bases). Germline V CDR1 and CDR2: SGHNT, YYREEE (reference sequence). The germline V and J ends were trimmed by 4 bases and 0 bases, with 16 bases remaining between them. The CDR3 contains 16 residues. The CDR3 loop reads CASSRAVGAANYGYTF. Here the CDR3 DNA reads TGTGCCAGCAGCCGTGCGGTAGGGGCAGCTAACTATGGCTACACCTTC.